Here is one T cell receptor (beta chain) with its context. This clonotype appeared a single time. Its cognate antigen has yet to be identified. The sample holds no much larger clone one base away, and base qualities are not on file. One read provides weak support. This record belongs to a study of identical twins (dated by TCRdb to between 2015 and 2016). About the investigation overall: To test whether fetal clonotypes persist, the study used deep sequencing on TCR alpha and beta repertoires from monozygotic twins, unrelated adults of various ages, and cord blood. To rule out contamination, the twin experiments were replicated at different times with different library preparation protocols.

Every donor in the study was a healthy Caucasian. Three pairs of female monozygotic twins, all aged about 18 to 30 years, made up the twin cohort. Peripheral blood mononuclear cells were the source from which RNA for the TCR libraries was isolated. Results the study describes overall, beyond this receptor: Conclusions relied on cross-sectional statistical analysis, since the same donors could not be followed over many years. Excess twin sharing in beta out-of-frame sequences was weaker because fewer shared sequences lowered the signal-to-noise ratio. Invariant T cells such as MAIT and iNKT could partly confound zero-insertion analyses, although diverse VJ usage argued against such confounding for most clonotypes. Fewer insertions were carried by abundant cord blood beta clonotypes, a similar but weaker trend appeared in young adult naive repertoires, and no such trend appeared in memory repertoires. Compared with coincidental sharing between unrelated individuals, out-of-frame TCR alpha sequences shared between twins had an excess of sequences with low generation probability. In monozygotic twins, recombination models systematically underestimated out-of-frame TCR alpha sharing, but the models matched the sharing seen between unrelated individuals.

The library was obtained by 5' RACE. TCRdb records Illumina HiSeq 2000 as the sequencer. Template switching introduced a universal primer binding site; the final cDNA contained a unique molecular identifier, enabling accurate counting of TCR cDNA molecules. Specific primers in the conserved constant-segment region were used to synthesize first-strand cDNA for the TCR alpha and beta chains. To control for contamination, every cDNA library was double barcoded, receiving both a SMART-Mk sample barcode and Illumina barcodes. Two successive PCR steps introduced TruSeq adapter sequences along with Illumina sample barcodes. The TCR alpha and beta cDNA libraries were sequenced on the Illumina HiSeq platform using custom primers. In the source study's methods: Unique molecular identifiers were extracted from raw reads with MiGEC, and CDR3 positions were determined with MiXCR. For each individual, recombination models were inferred using an EM algorithm with the repgenHMM and IGoR tools. Shared clonotypes were analyzed with the tcR package in R, and sharing was normalized by the product of cloneset sizes. Out-of-frame nonproductive sequences were analyzed to study raw recombination free of thymic and clonal selection effects. TCRdb took the public reads, trimmed them with fastp at Q25, ran MiXCR for clone calling and kept in-frame beta chains. Each entry merges the rows of one CDR3 protein and shows their most common DNA and genes. These V and J calls originate from TCRdb's pipeline instead of the authors' own analysis. For this sample the table gives 600,000 to 700,000 distinct CDR3 sequences, of which 21% were detected only once. The top ten constitute 4% to 5.5% of the sample.

The CDR3 sequence holds 13 residues, the cysteine and phenylalanine included. Only the CDR3 DNA stays, 39 bases, in frame from base 1. In the germline V gene, CDR1 corresponds to SNHLY and CDR2 to FYNNEI. After removal of 7 bases from V and 8 bases from J, the junction retains 7 bases not matched to a gene. A further study also used this sample, focusing on T cells expressing NK-cell markers. According to the second study: Three sorted T-cell subsets (CD3+CD56+NKG2C+, CD3+CD56+NKG2C- and CD3+CD56-NKG2C+) from roughly eight donors had their TCR beta-chain repertoires profiled. Among the eight sequenced donors, seven were HCMV-seropositive and one was HCMV-seronegative. To restrict sorting to alphabetaTCR-expressing T cells, an anti-gammadeltaTCR antibody was added in several experiments. In a handful of donors, the dominant CD3+CD56+NKG2C+ clonotypes were among the top 10 CD8+ clonotypes and accounted for roughly 1.0-7.5% of CD8+ T cells. Those dominant clonotypes were again the most abundant among CD3+CD56-NKG2C+ cells in a handful of donors, at about 25-60.1%. It remained unclear whether the expanded NKG2C-expressing T cell clones were specific for HCMV antigens. All eight donors whose samples were sequenced were randomly selected healthy volunteers, three of them men and five women. HCMV-specific IgG was detected in serum with a commercial ELISA kit to determine HCMV serostatus. For 5 or 6 donors, unsorted PBMC were also used to sequence bulk peripheral blood T-cell repertoires. MIGEC was used to demultiplex reads and group the reads by UMI, and MiTCR was used to assemble and quantify clonotypes. To remove erroneous sequences, TCR cDNA sequences were retained only when supported by two or more reads. Downstream repertoire analysis used the tcR package, and clonotypes were matched across fractions by CDR3 nucleotide sequence plus V segment. Antigen specificity was annotated against VDJdb with VDJmatch, allowing one amino acid substitution in CDR3.

This TCR came from a woman aged 18-30 years in good health. The sequenced material came from PBMCs. This chain joins TRBV2 to TRBJ2-1, and 8 junction bases match TRBD1. The nucleotides are TGTGCCAGCAAAAGGGACAGGTTGGATGAGCAGTTCTTC. This yields the protein CASKRDRLDEQFF.